This TCR beta chain emerged from a study of T cell changes during pregnancy in multiple sclerosis. Germline CDR1 SGHTA, CDR2 FQGNSA. The ends were cut back, 1 base at V and 8 bases at J, with 14 bases in the middle. CDR3 length: 15 amino acids. Only in-frame clones appear in the TCRdb table, and some are missing; sequencing was by immunoSEQ multiplex PCR. The table shows some 89,000 clones, with about 94% occurring only once. The source was peripheral blood, collected in the third trimester of pregnancy. The TCR comes from a female donor with multiple sclerosis, enrolled in a pregnancy study. This chain connects TRBV7-2 to TRBJ1-4; D uncertain. The CDR3 DNA sequence: TGTGCCAGCAGCTTAGATTCCGGGGAAGGAGAAAAACTGTTTTTT. It is translated as CASSLDSGEGEKLFF.